The following is a T cell receptor (beta chain) sequence with its context. This entry belongs to a study of early T cells in non-severe SARS-CoV-2 infection. The TCR library protocol attached unique molecular identifiers to the individual cDNA molecules. TCRdb used MiXCR to reprocess the 5' RACE reads, holding one entry per CDR3 protein. The data contain about 56,000 distinct CDR3 sequences, about 10% of them singletons. The V and J ends lost 2 bases and 5 bases respectively, with 12 bases between them. CDR1 and CDR2 (germline): SNHLY, FYNNEI. The CDR3 totals 15 residues. The rearrangement joins TRBV2 to TRBJ1-4; possible D gene TRBD1, 5 bases. The origin of this receptor is an adult who was a healthcare worker with PCR-confirmed SARS-CoV-2 infection or an uninfected control (not recorded which). The specimen was whole blood. CDR3 loop: CASSENRGLNEKLFF. Here the CDR3 DNA reads TGTGCCAGCAGTGAAAATCGGGGACTAAATGAAAAACTGTTTTTT.